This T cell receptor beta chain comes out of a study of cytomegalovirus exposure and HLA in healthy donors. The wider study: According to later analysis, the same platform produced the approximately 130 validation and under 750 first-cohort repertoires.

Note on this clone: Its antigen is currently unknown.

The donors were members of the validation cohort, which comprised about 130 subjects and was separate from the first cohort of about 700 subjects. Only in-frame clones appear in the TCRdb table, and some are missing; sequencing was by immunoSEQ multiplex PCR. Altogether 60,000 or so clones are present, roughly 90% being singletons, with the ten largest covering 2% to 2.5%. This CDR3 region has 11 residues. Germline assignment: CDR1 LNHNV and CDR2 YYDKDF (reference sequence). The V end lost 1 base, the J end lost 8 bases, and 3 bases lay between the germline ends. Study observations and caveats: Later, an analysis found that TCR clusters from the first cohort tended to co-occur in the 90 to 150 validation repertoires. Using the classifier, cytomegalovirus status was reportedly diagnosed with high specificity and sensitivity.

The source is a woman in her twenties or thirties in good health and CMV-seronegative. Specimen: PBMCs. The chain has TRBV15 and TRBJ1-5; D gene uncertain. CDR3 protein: CATSRAEPQHF. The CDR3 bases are TGTGCCACCAGCAGAGCAGAGCCCCAGCATTTT. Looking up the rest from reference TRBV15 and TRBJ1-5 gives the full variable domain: DAMVIQNPRYQVTQFGKPVTLSCSQTLNHNVMYWYQQKSSQAPKLLFHYYDKDFNNEADTPDNFQSRRPNTSFCFLDIRSPGLGDTAMYLCATSRAEPQHFGDGTRLSIL.